The following is a T cell receptor beta chain sequence with its context. What it binds is unknown. This entry is derived from a study of T cell responses to AZD1222 COVID-19 vaccine. Study-level points and caveats: Repertoire sampling occurred only after the peak T cell response.

Profiling relied on immunoSEQ multiplex PCR, and the TCRdb table lists in-frame clones only, not all of them. This sample has roughly 120,000 clones; roughly 86% occur once, and the top ten carry 3%. The V end was cut by 0 bases, the J end by 7 bases, with 11 bases between. This CDR3 comprises 15 residues. CDR1 is SGDLS and CDR2 is YYNGEE in the germline V gene. This chain uses TRBV9 with TRBJ1-6, with D possibly being TRBD1 (6 bases). The sample consisted of peripheral blood, taken 28 days after the second AZD1222 dose. This TCR derives from an adult who received the AZD1222 COVID-19 vaccine. The CDR3 spells CASSVEGVRNSPLHF. The CDR3 nucleotides are TGTGCCAGCAGCGTAGAGGGGGTAAGGAATTCACCCCTCCACTTT.